This entry concerns a single T cell receptor (beta chain). The specificity of this receptor is unknown. Base qualities are not at hand, and no much larger clone is one base apart. All donors were healthy Caucasians. Three pairs of female monozygotic twins, all aged about 18 to 29 years, made up the twin cohort. The RNA used for TCR libraries was isolated from peripheral blood mononuclear cells. The junction carries 9 bases between V and J, which are trimmed by 1 base and 3 bases respectively. As encoded in the germline V gene, CDR1 is SGHVS while CDR2 is FNYEAQ. The CDR3 sequence holds 14 residues, the cysteine and phenylalanine included. The kept DNA is CDR3 alone, 42 bases in frame from the first base. The data derive from a study of identical twins listed by TCRdb under 2016. About the investigation overall: To test whether fetal clonotypes persist, this study deep-sequenced TCR alpha and beta repertoires from monozygotic twins, from unrelated adults of various ages, and from cord blood. Replicate twin experiments were performed at different times using different library preparation protocols to rule out contamination. Beyond this particular receptor, the publication reports: In beta out-of-frame sequences, excess twin sharing was weaker, because having fewer shared sequences lowered the signal-to-noise ratio. Invariant T cells such as MAIT and iNKT could partly confound zero-insertion analyses, although diverse VJ usage argued against such confounding for most clonotypes. Conclusions relied on cross-sectional statistical analysis, since the same donors could not be followed over many years. Abundant cord blood beta clonotypes carried fewer insertions; young adult naive repertoires showed a weaker similar trend, while memory repertoires showed none. Out-of-frame TCR alpha sharing in monozygotic twins was systematically underestimated by recombination models, whereas sharing between unrelated individuals was in agreement with the recombination models. Compared with coincidental sharing between unrelated individuals, out-of-frame TCR alpha sequences shared between twins had an excess of sequences with low generation probability.

Libraries were built with 5' RACE. Sequencing took place on an Illumina HiSeq 2000. Template switching introduced a universal primer binding site; the final cDNA contained a unique molecular identifier, enabling accurate counting of TCR cDNA molecules. Specific primers in the conserved constant-segment region were used to synthesize first-strand cDNA for the TCR alpha and beta chains. To control for contamination, every cDNA library was double barcoded, receiving both a SMART-Mk sample barcode and Illumina barcodes. TruSeq adapter sequences and Illumina sample barcodes were added in two successive PCR steps. The Illumina HiSeq platform was used with custom primers to sequence TCR alpha and beta cDNA libraries. For the original study's pipeline: Unique molecular identifiers were extracted from raw reads with MiGEC, and CDR3 positions were determined with MiXCR. Recombination models were inferred per individual with the repgenHMM and IGoR tools using an EM algorithm. Shared clonotype analysis was performed with the tcR package in R, normalizing sharing by the product of cloneset sizes. To study raw recombination free of thymic and clonal selection effects, out-of-frame nonproductive sequences were analyzed. TCRdb trimmed the raw reads at Q25, called clones with MiXCR and kept productive beta chains. CDR3 protein duplicates are merged, each entry listing the most common genes and DNA. TCRdb assigned the V and J calls; the authors' analysis was not used. The table for this sample lists hundreds of thousands of distinct CDR3 sequences; approximately 13% of them were counted only once. Together, the top ten hold roughly 1.5% of the sample.

These same data were also listed under a study on yellow fever vaccine responses in identical twins. From that second study: According to the authors, the vaccine-induced T cell response in identical twins seemed to be partly convergent and partly specific to each individual. In the study, vaccine-responding T cell clones were precisely tracked in identical twins.

The rearrangement combines TRBV7-6 with TRBJ1-2, and the D gene may be TRBD1, 6 bases matching. This clonotype was obtained from a woman younger than 30 in good health. Sequencing was carried out using PBMCs. CDR3 region: CASSLGAGDYGYTF. The bases are TGTGCCAGCAGCTTAGGGGCAGGGGACTATGGCTACACCTTC. The reference TRBV7-6 and TRBJ1-2 proteins fill in what lies around the CDR3, so the full variable domain reads GAGVSQSPRYKVTKRGQDVALRCDPISGHVSLYWYRQALGQGPEFLTYFNYEAQQDKSGLPNDRFSAERPEGSISTLTIQRTEQRDSAMYRCASSLGAGDYGYTFGSGTRLTVV.